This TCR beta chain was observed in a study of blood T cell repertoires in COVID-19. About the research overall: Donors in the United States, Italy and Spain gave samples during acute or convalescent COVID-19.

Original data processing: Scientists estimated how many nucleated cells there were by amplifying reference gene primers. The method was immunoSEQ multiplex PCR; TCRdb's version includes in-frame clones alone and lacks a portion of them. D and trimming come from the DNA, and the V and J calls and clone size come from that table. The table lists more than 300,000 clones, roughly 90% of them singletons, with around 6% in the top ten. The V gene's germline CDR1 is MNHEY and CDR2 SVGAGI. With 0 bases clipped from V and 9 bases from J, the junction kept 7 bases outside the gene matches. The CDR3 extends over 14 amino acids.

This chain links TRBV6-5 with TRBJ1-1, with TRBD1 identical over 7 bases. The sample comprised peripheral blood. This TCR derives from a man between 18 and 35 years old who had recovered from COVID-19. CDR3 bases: TGTGCCAGCAGTTACTCAGATACGGGACAGAAAGCTTTCTTT. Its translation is CASSYSDTGQKAFF.